This entry lists 19 T cell receptor beta chains sequenced from one sample in a study of identical twins. TCRdb independently ran MiXCR on the 5' RACE reads; one entry per CDR3 protein. This sample has some 1,600,000 distinct CDR3 sequences; around a third occur once, and the top ten carry less than 0.35%. The sequenced material came from cord blood. All receptors derive from a newborn girl in good health.

The gene calls are TRBV5-6 and TRBJ2-2; tentative D call: TRBD2 (5 bases). Germline V lookup: CDR1 SGHDT, CDR2 YYEEEE. Trimming removed 0 bases from V and 6 bases from J, with 15 bases in between. The CDR3 is 16 residues long. CDR3: CASSLELVGDSGELFF. In nucleotides, the CDR3 is TGTGCCAGCAGCTTGGAACTAGTGGGAGACTCCGGGGAGCTGTTTTTT.

This clonotype was detected many times. The chain has TRBV9 and TRBJ1-2; 7 bases are shared with TRBD1. Germline CDR1 is SGDLS and CDR2 is YYNGEE. Trimming at V came to 0 bases and at J to 4 bases, leaving 3 bases not matched to a gene. CDR3 length equals 14 residues. For the CDR3, the DNA is TGTGCCAGCAGCGTAGGCGGGGACAGCTATGGCTACACCTTC. It translates to CASSVGGDSYGYTF.

This clonotype was observed once. A much larger clone lies a single base off, so this may be a read error. The rearrangement uses TRBV4-2 and TRBJ2-5; D unresolved. This CDR3 region has 13 residues. Trimming cost V 3 bases and J 11 bases, with 16 bases left between them. Germline lookup yields CDR1 LGHNA and CDR2 YNFKEQ. CDR3 nucleotide sequence: TGTGCCAGCAGCCACCCGGAGTACAATGAGCAGTACTTC. It translates to CASSHPEYNEQYF.

This chain links TRBV19 with TRBJ2-7, with TRBD2 matching 8 bases. The CDR3 covers 16 residues. Trimming took 6 bases from V and 2 from J; bases not matched to a gene: 12. The germline CDR1 and CDR2 sequences are LNHDA and SQIVND (reference sequence). CDR3 in DNA: TGTGCCAGTAGCCGAATAGCGGGGCCCGTCCCCTACGAGCAGTACTTC. Translated: CASSRIAGPVPYEQYF.

V gene TRBV7-9 combines with J gene TRBJ2-5; 8 positions agree with TRBD2. Germline lookup yields CDR1 SEHNR and CDR2 FQNEAQ (reference sequence). The CDR3 runs to 14 residues. V was clipped by 6 bases and J by 3 bases; unmatched bases: 6. The CDR3 bases are TGTGCCAGCAGTTTACTAGCGGCTAAAGAGACCCAGTACTTC. Translating it yields CASSLLAAKETQYF. The whole variable domain, filled in from reference TRBV7-9 and TRBJ2-5, reads DTGVSQNPRHKITKRGQNVTFRCDPISEHNRLYWYRQTLGQGPEFLTYFQNEAQLEKSRLLSDRFSAERPKGSFSTLEIQRTEQGDSAMYLCASSLLAAKETQYFGPGTRLLVL.

This clonotype was seen only a few times. One end of the junction does not line up with germline, which may come from a read error. The gene calls are TRBV7-2 and TRBJ1-1; a weak D match, TRBD1 (6 bases). The germline V gene has CDR1 SGHTA and CDR2 FQGNSA. This CDR3 has 16 amino acids. DNA for the CDR3: TGTGCCAGCAGCTTAGTAGGGGGAGCTGCGAACGCTGAAGCTTTCTTT. This encodes CASSLVGGAANAEAFF. The variable domain in full, completed from reference TRBV7-2 and TRBJ1-1, reads GAGVSQSPSNKVTEKGKDVELRCDPISGHTALYWYRQSLGQGLEFLIYFQGNSAPDKSGLPSDRFSAERTGGSVSTLTIQRTQQEDSAVYLCASSLVGGAANAEAFFGQGTRLTVV.

This clonotype showed up just once. DNA for the CDR3: TGTGCCAGCACCAATATGGGCAGTGGTGGCTACACCTTC. Amino acid sequence: CASTNMGSGGYTF. This rearrangement joins TRBV25-1 to TRBJ1-2; D uncertain. Germline CDR1 is MGHDK and CDR2 is SYGVNS. Trimming removed 7 bases at V and 7 bases at J, with 16 bases between. CDR3 length: 13 amino acids.

This clonotype was counted only a few times. Here the CDR3 DNA reads TGTGCCAGCAGCTTAGGGTACAGGGGCAACTATGGCTACACCTTC. Protein product: CASSLGYRGNYGYTF. This sequence joins TRBV7-9 and TRBJ1-2; 7 positions match TRBD1. Germline CDR1 reads SEHNR; CDR2 reads FQNEAQ (reference sequence). CDR3 length equals 15 residues. After removal of 1 base from V and 2 bases from J, the junction contained 4 bases not matched to a gene.

This clonotype was observed a few times. The gene calls are TRBV15 and TRBJ2-4, with a possible D match to TRBD2 (5 bases). Germline V CDR1 and CDR2: LNHNV, YYDKDF (reference sequence). V was cut by 4 bases and J by 0 bases, with 10 bases left in between. This CDR3 region has 15 residues. The CDR3 sequence: CATSIPGVAKNIQYF. The CDR3 coding sequence is TGTGCCACCAGCATCCCCGGGGTAGCCAAAAACATTCAGTACTTC.

This clonotype appeared a few times. The V call is TRBV12-3 or TRBV12-4, the J call TRBJ2-3; D not certain. This CDR3 region has 15 residues. The ends were cut back, 2 bases at V and 0 bases at J, with 9 bases in the middle. CDR3 nucleotides: TGTGCCAGCAGTTTAAAACGGTCTAGCACAGATACGCAGTATTTT. Translated: CASSLKRSSTDTQYF.

This sequence joins TRBV2 and TRBJ2-7, with 8 bases fitting TRBD1. The CDR3 runs 14 residues. The trim removed 5 bases at V and 1 base at J, leaving 4 bases unmatched. CDR1 is SNHLY and CDR2 is FYNNEI in the germline V gene. This chain's CDR3 is CASSRDRFSYEQYF. In nucleotides, the CDR3 is TGTGCCAGCAGTCGGGACAGGTTTTCCTACGAGCAGTACTTC.

This clonotype was seen repeatedly, ten times or more. The rearrangement links TRBV15 to TRBJ2-4; 8 nucleotides align to TRBD2. The CDR3 consists of 18 residues. The V gene's germline CDR1 is LNHNV and CDR2 YYDKDF (reference sequence). Trimming at V came to 0 bases and at J to 2 bases, leaving 9 bases not matched to a gene. CDR3 sequence reads: CATSRETSGSFSKNIQYF. The CDR3 nucleotides read TGTGCCACCAGCAGAGAAACGAGCGGGAGTTTCTCCAAAAACATTCAGTACTTC.

With respect to this clonotype: A read error may be the cause here, since a much bigger clone is one base away. The rearrangement uses TRBV21-1 and TRBJ2-3; no DNA check was done on the table's D call, TRBD1. TRBV21-1 is a recognized pseudogene. The CDR3 spans 16 residues. The CDR3 spells CAGSKEAGYCTDTQYF. The CDR3 coding sequence is TGTGCCGGCAGCAAAGAAGCAGGGTATTGCACAGATACGCAGTATTTT.

This clonotype was recorded many times. In DNA form, the CDR3 reads TGTGCCAGCAGCCAAGATCTAGGTAGCGGGATTTCCTACGAGCAGTACTTC. It encodes CASSQDLGSGISYEQYF. This chain joins TRBV4-2 and TRBJ2-7; 8 nucleotides align to TRBD2. Looked up from germline, CDR1 is LGHNA and CDR2 is YNFKEQ. The CDR3 totals 17 residues. The ends lost 0 bases at V and 1 base at J; junction bases unmatched: 8.

This clonotype is a singleton in its sample. CDR3 loop: CASSLEAGGTDDEQYF. For the CDR3, the DNA is TGTGCCAGCAGCTTAGAGGCAGGGGGCACCGACGACGAGCAGTACTTC. The rearrangement uses TRBV11-2 and TRBJ2-7; 8 bases map to TRBD1. The CDR3 is made up of 16 amino acids. With 0 bases clipped from V and 5 bases from J, the junction kept 9 bases outside the gene matches. Looked up from germline, CDR1 is SGHAT and CDR2 is FQNNGV.

The rearrangement joins TRBV11-2 to TRBJ2-1; D is possibly TRBD2 (6 bases). The germline CDR1 and CDR2 sequences are SGHAT and FQNNGV. There are 15 residues in the CDR3. The V end was cut by 5 bases, the J end by 15 bases, with 26 bases between. CDR3 nucleotides: TGTGCCAGCAGCGCGCCAGAAAAGGGGACTGGAGCGTGGTTCTTC. Amino acids: CASSAPEKGTGAWFF.

About this clonotype: Since a much larger clone is just one base distant, this may be a read error. The chain uses TRBV29-1 and TRBJ2-7; D is undetermined. The CDR3 is 11 amino acids. Trimming took off 2 bases at V and 5 bases at J, with 7 bases between the two ends. The germline gives CDR1 SQVTM, CDR2 ANQGSEA. The CDR3 nucleotides read TGCAGCGTTGAATCCCCTAACGAGCAGTACTTC. As protein: CSVESPNEQYF.

Only a few counts were recorded for this clonotype. V is TRBV12-3 or TRBV12-4 and J is TRBJ2-5; D is perhaps TRBD2 (5 bases). V was clipped by 3 bases and J by 11 bases, with 28 bases between them. This CDR3 has 17 amino acids. The DNA for the CDR3 is TGTGCCAGCAGTTTTAGATCCGGGAATTCACTTAACAATGAGCAGTACTTC. Amino acid sequence: CASSFRSGNSLNNEQYF.

The chain joins TRBV3-1 to TRBJ1-4; D is undetermined. Trimming left V 4 bases short and J 7 bases short, with 7 bases between. The CDR3 has 12 residues. Germline CDR1 and CDR2: LGHDT and YNNKEL (reference sequence). The CDR3 sequence: CASSRPSEKLFF. DNA for the CDR3: TGTGCCAGCAGCCGACCTAGTGAAAAACTGTTTTTT.